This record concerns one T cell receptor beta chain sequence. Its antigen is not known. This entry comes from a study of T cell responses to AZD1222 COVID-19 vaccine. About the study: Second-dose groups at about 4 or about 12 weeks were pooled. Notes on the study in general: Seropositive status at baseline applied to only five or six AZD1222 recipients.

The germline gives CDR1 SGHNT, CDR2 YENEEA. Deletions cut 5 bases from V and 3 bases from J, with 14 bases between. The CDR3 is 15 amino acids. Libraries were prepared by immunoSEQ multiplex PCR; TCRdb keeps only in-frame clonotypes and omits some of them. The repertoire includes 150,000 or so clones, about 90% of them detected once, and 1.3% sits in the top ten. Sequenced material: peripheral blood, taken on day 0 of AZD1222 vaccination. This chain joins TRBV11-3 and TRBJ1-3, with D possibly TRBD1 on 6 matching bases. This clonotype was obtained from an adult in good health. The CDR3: CASSEQGGIGNTIYF. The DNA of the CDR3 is TGTGCCAGCAGCGAACAGGGAGGGATTGGAAACACCATATATTTT.